The present T cell receptor beta chain was sequenced within a study of blood T cells in healthy people across ages. The draw of peripheral blood yielded roughly 9.4 milliliters from each donor. Trimming pared 1 base from V and 7 bases from J, leaving 11 bases between. Germline CDR1 is SGHRS and CDR2 is YFSETQ. CDR3 size: 13 residues. Through a sample-barcoded 5' primer and a J-beta primer mix, a second PCR was run for 7 to 11 cycles. Each cDNA molecule carried a tag from a template-switch adaptor that contained 12 random nucleotides. TCRdb recomputed calls from the 5' RACE reads with MiXCR, one row per CDR3 protein. The sample shows around 320,000 distinct CDR3 sequences, roughly a quarter of them seen only once. Overall study findings and caveats: A strong correlation between TCR beta diversity and naive T cell percentage was seen. With age, beta diversity per million T cells declined roughly linearly, significantly by 40 to 50.

Regarding this clonotype: Antigen: not known.

The rearrangement joins TRBV5-1 to TRBJ2-5; D gene unclear. This receptor was taken from a woman between 70 and 85 years old in good health. The material sequenced was blood. In DNA form, the CDR3 reads TGCGCCAGCAGCTTGTTAGTTGGCGGGACCCAGTACTTC. It encodes CASSLLVGGTQYF.